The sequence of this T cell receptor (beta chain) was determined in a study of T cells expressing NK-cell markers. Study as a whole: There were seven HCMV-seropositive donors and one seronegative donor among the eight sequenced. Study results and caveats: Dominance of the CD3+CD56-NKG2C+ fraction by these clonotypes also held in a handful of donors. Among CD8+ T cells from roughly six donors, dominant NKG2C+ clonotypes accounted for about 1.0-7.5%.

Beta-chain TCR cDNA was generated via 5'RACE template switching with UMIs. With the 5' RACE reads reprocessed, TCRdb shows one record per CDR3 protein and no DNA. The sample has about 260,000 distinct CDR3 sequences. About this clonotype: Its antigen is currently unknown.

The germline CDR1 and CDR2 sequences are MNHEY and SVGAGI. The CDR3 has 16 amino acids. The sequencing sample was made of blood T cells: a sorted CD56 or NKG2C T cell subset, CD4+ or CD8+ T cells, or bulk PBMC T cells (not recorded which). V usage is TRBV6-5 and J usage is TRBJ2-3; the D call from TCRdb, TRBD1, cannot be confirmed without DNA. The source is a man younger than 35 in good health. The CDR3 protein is CASSYGGLGRTDTQYF.